Here is one TCR beta chain with its context. In the source study's methods: Reference gene primer amplification gave nucleated cell count estimates. Repertoires were generated with immunoSEQ multiplex PCR, while TCRdb's copy carries only in-frame clones and drops some. Clone size and the V and J calls come from that table; the DNA yielded D and trimming. The repertoire consists of about 140,000 clones, with around four fifths occurring once and the leading ten covering around 4%. The ends were cut back, 2 bases at V and 3 bases at J, with 9 bases in the middle. The CDR3 covers 14 residues. Germline V gives CDR1 SGHRS, CDR2 YFSETQ. The sample is drawn from a study of blood T cell repertoires in COVID-19. At the level of the study: Both acute and convalescent COVID-19 samples were obtained from the United States, Italy and Spain.

The specimen sequenced was peripheral blood. This sequence was found in a woman aged 80 or over with acute or convalescent COVID-19. The chain uses TRBV5-1 and TRBJ1-3; a possible D gene is TRBD1 (6 bases). Here the CDR3 reads CASSFAGVGNTIYF. CDR3 bases: TGCGCCAGCAGCTTCGCAGGGGTTGGAAACACCATATATTTT.